The clone carrying this TCR beta chain was counted between two and nine times. Its target is not known. The data are from a study of cytomegalovirus exposure and HLA in healthy donors. Study results and limitations: In presence/absence analyses, roughly uniform sequencing depth across donors was assumed.

Primers included in the PCR were 60 Vbeta and 13 Jbeta primers. Here immunoSEQ multiplex PCR was the method, and the copy in TCRdb shows in-frame clones only, minus some. The table records some 140,000 clones, 79% of them present only once. Donors consisted of healthy bone marrow donors. The V and J ends lost 4 bases and 5 bases, in that order; junction bases with no gene match: 5. Germline CDR1 reads MNHEY; CDR2 reads SVGAGI. CDR3 size: 14 residues. Input material: PBMCs. The chain links TRBV6-5 to TRBJ2-5; 9 positions match TRBD1. This sequence originates from a female donor in good health and CMV-seronegative. CDR3 region: CASSSRTGVETQYF. In DNA form, the CDR3 reads TGTGCCAGCAGTTCCAGGACAGGGGTGGAGACCCAGTACTTC.